One sample yielded the 28 T cell receptor beta chains listed below, sequenced in a study of blood T cell repertoires in COVID-19. Only in-frame clones appear in the TCRdb table, and some are missing; sequencing was by immunoSEQ multiplex PCR. The sample shows about 97,000 clones, around 87% of them seen only once. Input material: peripheral blood. Every receptor here comes from a man in his fifties with active or convalescent COVID-19.

J is TRBJ1-4 and V is TRBV2, with 8 bases aligning to TRBD1. V trimming: 5 bases; J trimming: 3 bases; junction bases outside the gene matches: 11. CDR3 size: 17 residues. Germline assignment: CDR1 SNHLY and CDR2 FYNNEI. CDR3: CASSYVPGQEANEKLFF. The DNA for the CDR3 is TGTGCCAGCAGTTACGTCCCGGGACAGGAGGCTAATGAAAAACTGTTTTTT.

This clone has a handful of counts. The genes are TRBV18 and TRBJ2-2; D is ambiguous. Germline-derived CDR1 and CDR2 are KGHSH and LQKENI. This CDR3 contains 16 residues. Trimming left V 2 bases short and J 2 bases short, with 12 bases between. The CDR3 here is CASSPSLPPNTGELFF. In nucleotides, the CDR3 is TGTGCCAGCTCACCAAGTCTACCTCCTAACACCGGGGAGCTGTTTTTT.

The V and J genes are TRBV6-2 or TRBV6-3 and TRBJ2-1, with 9 bases that match TRBD2. This CDR3 is 16 amino acids long. The germline CDR1 and CDR2 sequences are MNHEY and SVGEGT. J was trimmed by 7 bases and V by 7 bases; bases with no gene match: 14. Here the CDR3 DNA reads TGTGCCAGCACCCCTGAGGGGGTAGCGGGGGAGAATGAGCAGTTCTTC. It specifies CASTPEGVAGENEQFF.

This clone was recorded once. This chain links TRBV28 with TRBJ1-5; D uncertain. Looked up from germline, CDR1 is MDHEN and CDR2 is SYDVKM. Trimming pared 5 bases from V and 6 bases from J, leaving 14 bases between. CDR3 length: 14 amino acids. The CDR3: CASSPQDVGQPQHF. For the CDR3, the DNA is TGTGCCAGCAGTCCCCAGGATGTGGGTCAGCCCCAGCATTTT.

V and J are TRBV11-3 and TRBJ2-7, with TRBD2 matching 8 bases. This CDR3 comprises 15 residues. Germline assignment: CDR1 SGHNT and CDR2 YENEEA. With V trimmed by 5 bases and J by 2 bases, 8 bases remained unmatched. CDR3 nucleotides: TGTGCCAGCAGCCTCTCTGCGGGGGGACCCTACGAGCAGTACTTC. Translation gives CASSLSAGGPYEQYF.

V usage is TRBV20-1 and J usage is TRBJ1-2; D is unresolved. With 8 bases removed from V and 2 bases from J, the gap between germline ends came to 9 bases. This CDR3 has 11 residues. Germline lookup yields CDR1 DFQATT and CDR2 SNEGSKA (reference sequence). The CDR3 bases are TGCAGTAACGCGCAAAACTATGGCTACACCTTC. This gives the protein CSNAQNYGYTF.

This chain joins TRBV11-2 and TRBJ2-3; 10 bases fit TRBD2. The CDR3 runs 17 residues. Looked up from germline, CDR1 is SGHAT and CDR2 is FQNNGV. V trimming: 3 bases; J trimming: 0 bases; junction bases outside the gene matches: 6. The CDR3 nucleotides are TGTGCCAGCAGCTTTCTTACTAGCGGGACCAGCACAGATACGCAGTATTTT. Its protein product is CASSFLTSGTSTDTQYF.

The genes are TRBV25-1 and TRBJ2-3, with 9 bases matching TRBD1. Trimming took 6 bases from V and 0 from J; bases not matched to a gene: 4. This CDR3 has 15 amino acids. Germline lookup yields CDR1 MGHDK and CDR2 SYGVNS. The CDR3 DNA is TGTGCCAGCAGACGGACAGGGGTTAGCACAGATACGCAGTATTTT. As protein: CASRRTGVSTDTQYF.

This chain links TRBV18 with TRBJ2-5; 9 bases are a match to TRBD2. Germline-derived CDR1 and CDR2 are KGHSH and LQKENI. Trimming removed 5 bases from V and 2 bases from J; junction bases left unmatched: 6. CDR3 length: 15 amino acids. CDR3 in DNA: TGTGCCAGCTCATCCCTAGCGGGGAGGCAAGAGACCCAGTACTTC. Protein product: CASSSLAGRQETQYF.

This clone has a single count. The chain is built from TRBV7-9 and TRBJ2-3; perhaps TRBD2 as D (6 bases). Germline loops: CDR1 SEHNR, CDR2 FQNEAQ (reference sequence). This CDR3 contains 13 residues. With 3 bases removed from V and 5 bases from J, the gap between germline ends came to 9 bases. The CDR3 region is CASSFGRGDTQYF. CDR3 DNA: TGTGCCAGCAGCTTCGGGCGGGGAGATACGCAGTATTTT.

The CDR3 nucleotides are TGTGCCAGCAGCTTAGAGGGGGGTTCACCCCTCCACTTT. Residues: CASSLEGGSPLHF. V usage is TRBV11-2 and J usage is TRBJ1-6, with D possibly TRBD1 on 5 matching bases. This CDR3 has 13 amino acids. Germline V gene sequence: CDR1 SGHAT, CDR2 FQNNGV. Trimming stripped 0 bases from V and 9 bases from J, with 6 bases between.

The V call is TRBV7-8, the J call TRBJ1-2, with TRBD1 as a possible D gene (6 bases). Trimming took off 5 bases at V and 4 bases at J, with 14 bases between the two ends. Germline V gene data show CDR1 as SGHVS and CDR2 as FQNEAQ. This CDR3 region has 14 residues. The CDR3: CASSPLGAFYGYTF. The CDR3 DNA reads as TGTGCCAGCAGCCCCCTGGGGGCCTTCTATGGCTACACCTTC.

The chain employs TRBV19 and TRBJ1-1; the match to TRBD1 covers 11 bases. V was clipped by 5 bases and J by 0 bases; unmatched bases: 8. Germline-derived CDR1 and CDR2 are LNHDA and SQIVND (reference sequence). The CDR3 runs to 17 residues. Here the CDR3 reads CASSLRGQGAMNTEAFF. The CDR3 DNA is TGTGCCAGTAGTTTACGTGGACAGGGGGCCATGAACACTGAAGCTTTCTTT.

This clone was recorded once. V usage is TRBV28 and J usage is TRBJ1-5; D is undetermined. Trimming shortened V by 2 bases and J by 4 bases, and 12 bases separated the two germline ends. The CDR3 contains 15 residues. Germline V gene sequence: CDR1 MDHEN, CDR2 SYDVKM. CDR3 region: CASSLKSGANQPQHF. The CDR3 bases are TGTGCCAGCAGTTTAAAATCCGGAGCAAATCAGCCCCAGCATTTT. Complete variable domain (other parts from reference TRBV28 and TRBJ1-5): DVKVTQSSRYLVKRTGEKVFLECVQDMDHENMFWYRQDPGLGLRLIYFSYDVKMKEKGDIPEGYSVSREKKERFSLILESASTNQTSMYLCASSLKSGANQPQHFGDGTRLSIL.

The rearrangement links TRBV5-4 to TRBJ2-1, with 8 bases fitting TRBD2. Germline V gives CDR1 SGHNT, CDR2 YYREEE (reference sequence). This CDR3 contains 15 residues. Trimming at V came to 4 bases and at J to 5 bases, leaving 8 bases not matched to a gene. CDR3 region: CASSPTSGQNNEQFF. The CDR3 region has the DNA TGTGCCAGCAGCCCCACTAGCGGCCAGAACAATGAGCAGTTCTTC.

J is TRBJ2-2 and V is TRBV30, with 12 bases lining up with TRBD2. Germline trimming cut 1 base from V and 1 base from J; bases unmatched to any gene: 7. This CDR3 is 18 amino acids long. Per germline, CDR1 GTSNPN and CDR2 SVGIG (reference sequence). In DNA, the CDR3 is TGTGCCTGGAGTGACAAGACTAGCGGGGGATTGAACACCGGGGAGCTGTTTTTT. This sequence encodes CAWSDKTSGGLNTGELFF.

The rearrangement joins TRBV14 to TRBJ2-2, with D possibly TRBD1 on 6 matching bases. CDR1 and CDR2 (germline): SGHDN, FVKESK. Trimming shortened V by 0 bases and J by 2 bases, and 10 bases separated the two germline ends. The CDR3 contains 16 residues. This chain's CDR3 is CASSQDLGANTGELFF. CDR3 sequence (DNA): TGTGCCAGCAGCCAAGATTTGGGGGCTAACACCGGGGAGCTGTTTTTT.

The CDR3: CAVRTGKNEKLFF. CDR3 DNA sequence: TGTGCCGTCAGGACAGGGAAAAATGAAAAACTGTTTTTT. V gene TRBV6-5 combines with J gene TRBJ1-4; 8 bases match TRBD1. The CDR3 runs 13 residues. The junction had 7 bases not matched to a gene; V was cut back by 11 bases and J by 5 bases. Germline V CDR1 and CDR2: MNHEY, SVGAGI.

The CDR3 bases are TGTGCCAGCAGCTTAGTTACAGACCAAGAGACCCAGTACTTC. Its translation is CASSLVTDQETQYF. V and J are TRBV7-8 and TRBJ2-5; D is ambiguous. The CDR3 totals 14 residues. Germline CDR1 and CDR2: SGHVS and FQNEAQ. Trimming shortened V by 1 base and J by 0 bases, and 6 bases separated the two germline ends.

This chain connects TRBV5-4 to TRBJ1-1; the match to TRBD1 covers 10 bases. J lost 4 bases, V lost 3 bases, and 3 bases had no gene match. Germline CDR1 reads SGHNT; CDR2 reads YYREEE (reference sequence). The CDR3 loop spans 14 amino acids. Here the CDR3 DNA reads TGTGCCAGCAGCTGGGGACAGGGGAGCACTGAAGCTTTCTTT. Amino acid sequence: CASSWGQGSTEAFF. The whole variable domain, remainder taken from reference TRBV5-4 and TRBJ1-1, is ETGVTQSPTHLIKTRGQQVTLRCSSQSGHNTVSWYQQALGQGPQFIFQYYREEENGRGNFPPRFSGLQFPNYSSELNVNALELDDSALYLCASSWGQGSTEAFFGQGTRLTVV.

This clone has just a few counts. The chain is built from TRBV7-2 and TRBJ2-6; 8 bases map to TRBD1. The ends lost 3 bases at V and 0 bases at J; junction bases unmatched: 10. This CDR3 region has 19 residues. CDR1 SGHTA and CDR2 FQGNSA come from the germline V gene. CDR3 residues: CASSLIPGQAFSGANVLTF. The CDR3, as DNA: TGTGCCAGCAGCTTGATACCGGGACAGGCCTTCTCTGGGGCCAACGTCCTGACTTTC.

This chain uses TRBV21-1 with TRBJ2-1; whether TRBD2, the table's D call, matches the DNA was not checked. TRBV21-1 is listed as a pseudogene. The CDR3 covers 11 residues. CDR3 coding DNA: TGTGCCAGCAGCGCACTCGCCCTCCAGTTCTTC. This gives the protein CASSALALQFF.

Note on this clone: Other DNA sequences in the sample encode the same CDR3. The chain is built from TRBV5-1 and TRBJ1-1; D is uncertain. This CDR3 is built from 14 residues. The V gene's germline CDR1 is SGHRS and CDR2 YFSETQ. V lost 0 bases to trimming and J lost 2 bases, with 8 bases between them. The CDR3 reads CASSLDPGNTEAFF. In DNA, the CDR3 is TGCGCCAGCAGCTTGGATCCGGGTAACACTGAAGCTTTCTTT.

J is TRBJ1-5 and V is TRBV3-1 (or the pseudogene TRBV3-2), with D perhaps TRBD1 (5 bases). CDR1 and CDR2 (germline): LGHDT, YNNKEL (reference sequence). The CDR3 is made up of 13 amino acids. V was trimmed by 5 bases and J by 7 bases, leaving 12 bases between them. The CDR3 DNA reads TGTGCCAGCAGCAATCAGGGTATCCAGCCCCAGCATTTT. This translates into CASSNQGIQPQHF.

This clone was seen a handful of times. The V gene is TRBV24-1, the J gene TRBJ2-5, with no clear D. CDR3 size: 13 residues. V lost 5 bases and J lost 5, with 11 bases in between. Germline CDR1 reads KGHDR; CDR2 reads SFDVKD. CDR3 loop: CATSAGSGETQYF. The CDR3 DNA follows: TGTGCCACCAGTGCCGGGTCCGGGGAGACCCAGTACTTC.

The V and J genes are TRBV9 and TRBJ1-1; 8 nucleotides agree with TRBD1. The CDR3 consists of 14 residues. The trim removed 3 bases at V and 10 bases at J, leaving 11 bases unmatched. The germline V gene encodes CDR1 SGDLS and CDR2 YYNGEE. The CDR3 DNA follows: TGTGCCAGCAGCGAGACAGGGGCTGGGGCAGGAGCTTTCTTT. It specifies CASSETGAGAGAFF. Filled out from reference TRBV9 and TRBJ1-1, the complete variable domain reads DSGVTQTPKHLITATGQRVTLRCSPRSGDLSVYWYQQSLDQGLQFLIQYYNGEERAKGNILERFSAQQFPDLHSELNLSSLELGDSALYFCASSETGAGAGAFFGQGTRLTVV.

The DNA of the CDR3 is TGTGCCAGCAGTGAGAGCGGAGGGCTTCCCTATGGCTACACCTTC. Amino acid sequence: CASSESGGLPYGYTF. V usage is TRBV28 and J usage is TRBJ1-2, with D uncertain. The length of the CDR3 is 15 residues. The germline V gene has CDR1 MDHEN and CDR2 SYDVKM. With 5 bases removed from V and 4 bases from J, the gap between germline ends came to 17 bases.

V is TRBV19 and J is TRBJ2-1; 9 nucleotides align to TRBD1. Germline V gene data show CDR1 as LNHDA and CDR2 as SQIVND (reference sequence). CDR3 size: 19 residues. The trim removed 6 bases at V and 5 bases at J, leaving 20 bases unmatched. Here the CDR3 DNA reads TGTGCCAGTAGCGGTTTTGGACAGGGGAGTTGGGAGGATCACAATGAGCAGTTCTTC. Its protein is CASSGFGQGSWEDHNEQFF.